This is a list of T cell receptor beta chains from one sample in a study of shared clonotypes between healthy human individuals. Sequenced by immunoSEQ multiplex PCR; TCRdb stores in-frame clones only, minus some. The sample has some 2,100,000 clones, 85% to 95% seen once. Material: naive CD8+ T cells from PBMCs. All receptors derive from a man aged 18 to 30 in good health. Some clones in this sample may be carry-over from other donors' samples. Each CDR3 is given with its conserved first and last residue. The D gene is left open where the match is weak. Clone size is given for some rows only: seen once, a few or many times, or a class if the clone is expanded.

DNA | CDR3 | size | length | D | J | V
TGTGCCAGCAGTCTTCGGCCCGGGAGCAATCAGCCCCAGCATTTT | CASSLRPGSNQPQHF | . | 15 | . | TRBJ1-5 | TRBV28
TGTGCCAGTAGTATTGGTGTCTTAGCTAACTATGGCTACACCTTC | CASSIGVLANYGYTF | . | 15 | . | TRBJ1-2 | TRBV19
TGTGCCAGCAGCGTTACAGGAGGCCATTCGATGGAGACCCAGTACTTC | CASSVTGGHSMETQYF | . | 16 | . | TRBJ2-5 | TRBV9
TGTGCCAGTAGTATAGTCCCCTCTGGAAACACCATATATTTT | CASSIVPSGNTIYF | few | 14 | . | TRBJ1-3 | TRBV19
TGTGCCAGCAGCTCCAGACTAGCGGGACGTCAAGAGACCCAGTACTTC | CASSSRLAGRQETQYF | . | 16 | TRBD2 | TRBJ2-5 | TRBV13
TGTGCCAGCAGTTCGGGGACTCCGAACACTGAAGCTTTCTTT | CASSSGTPNTEAFF | . | 14 | . | TRBJ1-1 | TRBV27
TGTGCCAGCAGCGGGGGACTAGCGGGAGGGCCAGGAAACATTCAGTACTTC | CASSGGLAGGPGNIQYF | . | 17 | TRBD2 | TRBJ2-4 | TRBV9
TGTGCCAGCAGCACCCGACGCATTACGAACACCGGGGAGCTGTTTTTT | CASSTRRITNTGELFF | . | 16 | . | TRBJ2-2 | TRBV7-9
TGTGCCAGCAGCCCAGGCTTTTCCGAAGCTTTCTTT | CASSPGFSEAFF | few | 12 | . | TRBJ1-1 | TRBV5-5
TGTGCCAGCGAGCAGGGTTACACTGAAGCTTTCTTT | CASEQGYTEAFF | . | 12 | . | TRBJ1-1 | TRBV2
TGTGCCAGCAGTTACGGACAAGGATCCTACAATGAGCAGTTCTTC | CASSYGQGSYNEQFF | . | 15 | . | TRBJ2-1 | TRBV27
TGTGCCAGCAGCTACGGACTAGCGGGAGGGCAGGGCTCCTACAATGAGCAGTTCTTC | CASSYGLAGGQGSYNEQFF | . | 19 | TRBD2 | TRBJ2-1 | TRBV7-8
TGTGCCAGCAGCCCTGGGGGAGGGGGCTACGAGCAGTACTTC | CASSPGGGGYEQYF | . | 14 | . | TRBJ2-7 | TRBV9
TGTGCCAGCAAGGGACGAGGGTCTGGGGCCAACGTCCTGACTTTC | CASKGRGSGANVLTF | . | 15 | . | TRBJ2-6 | TRBV6-1
TGTGCCAGCAGCTCCACAGGCTGGGCCGGCTATGGCTACACCTTC | CASSSTGWAGYGYTF | . | 15 | . | TRBJ1-2 | TRBV13
TGTGCCAGCAGCACCAGGACGGGCATGAACACTGAAGCTTTCTTT | CASSTRTGMNTEAFF | . | 15 | . | TRBJ1-1 | TRBV7-2
TGTGCCAGCAGTCCCGGTTCAGGGACCAATGAGCAGTTCTTC | CASSPGSGTNEQFF | . | 14 | . | TRBJ2-1 | TRBV28
TGTGCCAGCAGCCCGGGGGGAGGGACCCAGTACTTC | CASSPGGGTQYF | . | 12 | TRBD2 | TRBJ2-5 | TRBV7-9
TGCGCCAGCAGCTTGGCAGAACCACTTAACTATGGCTACACCTTC | CASSLAEPLNYGYTF | . | 15 | . | TRBJ1-2 | TRBV5-1
TGTGCCAGCAGTTTCGGCAGCGGTAGCACAGATACGCAGTATTTT | CASSFGSGSTDTQYF | . | 15 | . | TRBJ2-3 | TRBV27
TGTGCCAGCAGCACCCCGGACGGTCTCGCCCTCTACGAGCAGTACTTC | CASSTPDGLALYEQYF | . | 16 | . | TRBJ2-7 | TRBV7-8
TGCAGCCATAAGGTGGGGTTCGAGAACACTGAAGCTTTCTTT | CSHKVGFENTEAFF | . | 14 | . | TRBJ1-1 | TRBV29-1
TGCGCCAGCAGCCCCTGGAGCACAGGGGGCACTGAAGCTTTCTTT | CASSPWSTGGTEAFF | . | 15 | TRBD1 | TRBJ1-1 | TRBV4-3
TGCGCCAGCAGCTTGGGCCGCGGGAGGGCCTACAATGAGCAGTTCTTC | CASSLGRGRAYNEQFF | . | 16 | TRBD2 | TRBJ2-1 | TRBV5-1
TGTGCCAGCAGCGTAGTGTTAACAGATACGCAGTATTTT | CASSVVLTDTQYF | once | 13 | . | TRBJ2-3 | TRBV9
TGTGCTTCGGGACTCCTAAAGAGCGAGCAGTACTTC | CASGLLKSEQYF | . | 12 | . | TRBJ2-7 | TRBV14
TGTGCCAGCAGCGTAGTCGGGAGAGGCGACACTGAAGCTTTCTTT | CASSVVGRGDTEAFF | . | 15 | . | TRBJ1-1 | TRBV9
TGTGCCAGCAGCTCGGGACTCACTGAAGCTTTCTTT | CASSSGLTEAFF | . | 12 | . | TRBJ1-1 | TRBV7-9
TGTGCCAGCAGTCGGGACAGATGGGAGGGCTACACCTTC | CASSRDRWEGYTF | . | 13 | TRBD1 | TRBJ1-2 | TRBV28
TGTGCCAGCAGTCCGTATAGACAGGGGGGGTACACAGATACGCAGTATTTT | CASSPYRQGGYTDTQYF | once | 17 | TRBD1 | TRBJ2-3 | TRBV27
TGCGCCAGCAGTCTCCTAATAGCGGGGGAGCAGTTCTTC | CASSLLIAGEQFF | . | 13 | TRBD2 | TRBJ2-1 | TRBV4-1
TGCAGCGTTGCTGGGTCCTACGAGCAGTACTTC | CSVAGSYEQYF | . | 11 | . | TRBJ2-7 | TRBV29-1
TGTGCCAGCAGCTTAGAGGCAGGGACCGTAGGTGTACATGAGCAGTTCTTC | CASSLEAGTVGVHEQFF | . | 17 | . | TRBJ2-1 | TRBV7-2